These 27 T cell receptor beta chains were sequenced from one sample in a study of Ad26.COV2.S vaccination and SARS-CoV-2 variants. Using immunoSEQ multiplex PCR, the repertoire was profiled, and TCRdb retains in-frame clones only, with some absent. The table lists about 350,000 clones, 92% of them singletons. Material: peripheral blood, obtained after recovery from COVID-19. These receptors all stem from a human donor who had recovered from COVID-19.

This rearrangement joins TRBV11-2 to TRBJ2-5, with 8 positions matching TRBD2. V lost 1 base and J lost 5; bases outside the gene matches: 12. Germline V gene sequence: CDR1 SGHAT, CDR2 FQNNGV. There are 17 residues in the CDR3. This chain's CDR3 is CASSLVRGTGGPETQYF. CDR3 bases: TGTGCCAGCAGCTTAGTCAGAGGAACGGGGGGGCCGGAGACCCAGTACTTC.

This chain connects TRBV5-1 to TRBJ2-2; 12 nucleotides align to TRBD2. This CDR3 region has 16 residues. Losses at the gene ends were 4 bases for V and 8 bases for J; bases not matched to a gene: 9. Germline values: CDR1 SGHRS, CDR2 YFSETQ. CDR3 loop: CASSRDGTSGSGELFF. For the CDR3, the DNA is TGCGCCAGCAGCCGTGATGGGACTAGCGGGTCTGGGGAGCTGTTTTTT.

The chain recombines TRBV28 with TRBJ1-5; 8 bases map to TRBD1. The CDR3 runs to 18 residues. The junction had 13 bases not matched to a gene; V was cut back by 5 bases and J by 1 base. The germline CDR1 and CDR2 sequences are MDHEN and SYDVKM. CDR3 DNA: TGTGCCAGCAGTCCACTACAGGGGGGTTTTAGGAGCAATCAGCCCCAGCATTTT. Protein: CASSPLQGGFRSNQPQHF.

This chain's CDR3 is CASTGLGVGEQYF. In DNA form, the CDR3 reads TGTGCCAGCACTGGACTTGGGGTGGGAGAGCAGTACTTC. The rearrangement links TRBV7-9 to TRBJ2-7; D is possibly TRBD2 (5 bases). There are 13 residues in the CDR3. Germline V gene lookup returns CDR1 SEHNR and CDR2 FQNEAQ (reference sequence). V was shortened by 7 bases and J by 7 bases, with 17 bases between the two germline ends.

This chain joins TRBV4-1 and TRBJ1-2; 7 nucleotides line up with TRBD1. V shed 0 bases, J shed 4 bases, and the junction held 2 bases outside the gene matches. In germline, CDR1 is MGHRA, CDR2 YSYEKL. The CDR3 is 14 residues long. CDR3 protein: CASSQDTGVYGYTF. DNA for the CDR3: TGCGCCAGCAGCCAAGATACAGGGGTCTATGGCTACACCTTC.

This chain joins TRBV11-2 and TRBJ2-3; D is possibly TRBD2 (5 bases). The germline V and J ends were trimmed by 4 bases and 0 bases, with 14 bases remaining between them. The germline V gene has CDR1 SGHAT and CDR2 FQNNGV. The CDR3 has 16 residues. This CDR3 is CASSSRLGLSTDTQYF. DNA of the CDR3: TGTGCCAGCAGCTCGCGCCTCGGACTGAGCACAGATACGCAGTATTTT.

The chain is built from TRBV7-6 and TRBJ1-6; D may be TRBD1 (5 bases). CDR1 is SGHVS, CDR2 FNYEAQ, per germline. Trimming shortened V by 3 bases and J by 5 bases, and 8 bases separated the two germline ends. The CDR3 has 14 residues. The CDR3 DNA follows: TGTGCCAGCAGCTTTACAGGAGATAATTCACCCCTCCACTTT. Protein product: CASSFTGDNSPLHF.

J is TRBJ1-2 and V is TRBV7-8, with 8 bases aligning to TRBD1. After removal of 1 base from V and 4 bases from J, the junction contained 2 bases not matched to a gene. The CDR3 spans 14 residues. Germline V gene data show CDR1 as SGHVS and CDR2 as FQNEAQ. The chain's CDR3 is CASSLGQGSYGYTF. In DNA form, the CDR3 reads TGTGCCAGCAGCTTAGGACAGGGGAGCTATGGCTACACCTTC. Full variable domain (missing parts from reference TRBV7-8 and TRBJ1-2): GAGVSQSPRYKVAKRGQDVALRCDPISGHVSLFWYQQALGQGPEFLTYFQNEAQLDKSGLPSDRFFAERPEGSVSTLKIQRTQQEDSAVYLCASSLGQGSYGYTFGSGTRLTVV.

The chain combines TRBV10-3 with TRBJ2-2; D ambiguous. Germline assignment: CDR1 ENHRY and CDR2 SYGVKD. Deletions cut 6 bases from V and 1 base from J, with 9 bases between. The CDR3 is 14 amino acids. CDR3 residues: CAISPSGNTGELFF. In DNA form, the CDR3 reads TGTGCCATCAGCCCCTCGGGGAACACCGGGGAGCTGTTTTTT.

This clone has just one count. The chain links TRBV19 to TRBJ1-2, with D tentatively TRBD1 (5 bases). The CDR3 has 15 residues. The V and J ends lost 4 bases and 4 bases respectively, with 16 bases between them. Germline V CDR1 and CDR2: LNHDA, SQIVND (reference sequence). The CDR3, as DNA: TGTGCCAGTAGTAGCCGGACAAGAGGATCCTATGGCTACACCTTC. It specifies CASSSRTRGSYGYTF.

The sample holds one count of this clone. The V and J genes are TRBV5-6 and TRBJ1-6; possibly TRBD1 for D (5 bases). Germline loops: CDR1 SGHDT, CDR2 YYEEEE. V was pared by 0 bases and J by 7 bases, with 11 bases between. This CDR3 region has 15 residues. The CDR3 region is CASSLVKGQNSPLHF. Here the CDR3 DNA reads TGTGCCAGCAGCTTGGTCAAGGGGCAGAATTCACCCCTCCACTTT.

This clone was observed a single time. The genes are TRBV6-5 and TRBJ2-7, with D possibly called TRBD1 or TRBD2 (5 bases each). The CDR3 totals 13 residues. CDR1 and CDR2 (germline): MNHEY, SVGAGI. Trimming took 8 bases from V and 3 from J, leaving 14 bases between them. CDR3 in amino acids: CASGTGADYEQYF. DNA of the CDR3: TGTGCCAGCGGAACCGGGGCCGACTACGAGCAGTACTTC.

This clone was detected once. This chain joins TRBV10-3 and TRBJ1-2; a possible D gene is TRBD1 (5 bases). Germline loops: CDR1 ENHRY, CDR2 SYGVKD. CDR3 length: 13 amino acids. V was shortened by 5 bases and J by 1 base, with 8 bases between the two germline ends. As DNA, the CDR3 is TGTGCCATCAGTACTCAGGGTAACTATGGCTACACCTTC. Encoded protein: CAISTQGNYGYTF.

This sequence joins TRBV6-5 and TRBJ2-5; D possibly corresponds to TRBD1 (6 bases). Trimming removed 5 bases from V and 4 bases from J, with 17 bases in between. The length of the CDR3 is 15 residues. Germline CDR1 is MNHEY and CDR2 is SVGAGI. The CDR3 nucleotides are TGTGCCAGCAGTCGGACAGAGGGTAGGAGAGAGACCCAGTACTTC. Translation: CASSRTEGRRETQYF.

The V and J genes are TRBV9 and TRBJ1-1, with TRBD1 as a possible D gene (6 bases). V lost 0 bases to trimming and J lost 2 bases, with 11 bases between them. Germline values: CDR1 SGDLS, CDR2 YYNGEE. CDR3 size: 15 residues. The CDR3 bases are TGTGCCAGCAGCGTAGAAGCACAGGGAAACACTGAAGCTTTCTTT. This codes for CASSVEAQGNTEAFF.

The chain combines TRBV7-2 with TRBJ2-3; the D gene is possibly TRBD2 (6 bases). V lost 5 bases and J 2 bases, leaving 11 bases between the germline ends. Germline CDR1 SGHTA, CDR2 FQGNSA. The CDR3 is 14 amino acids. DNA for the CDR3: TGTGCCAGCAGCCAGGGACTCCCCACAGATACGCAGTATTTT. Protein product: CASSQGLPTDTQYF.

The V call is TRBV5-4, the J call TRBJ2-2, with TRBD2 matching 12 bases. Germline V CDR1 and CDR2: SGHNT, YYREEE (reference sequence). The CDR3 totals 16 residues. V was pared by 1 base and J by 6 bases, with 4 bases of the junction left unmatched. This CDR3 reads CASSLLLAGGAGELFF. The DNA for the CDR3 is TGTGCCAGCAGCTTGCTGCTAGCGGGGGGGGCCGGGGAGCTGTTTTTT.

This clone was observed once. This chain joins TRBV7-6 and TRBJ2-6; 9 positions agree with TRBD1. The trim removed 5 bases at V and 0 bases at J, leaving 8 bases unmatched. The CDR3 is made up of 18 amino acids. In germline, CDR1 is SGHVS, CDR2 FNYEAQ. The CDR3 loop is CASSLRDRVHSGANVLTF. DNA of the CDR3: TGTGCCAGCAGCCTCCGGGACAGGGTACACTCTGGGGCCAACGTCCTGACTTTC.

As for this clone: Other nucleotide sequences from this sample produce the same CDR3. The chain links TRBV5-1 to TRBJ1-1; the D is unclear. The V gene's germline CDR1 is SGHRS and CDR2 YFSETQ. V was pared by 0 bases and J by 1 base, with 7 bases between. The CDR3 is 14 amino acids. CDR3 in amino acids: CASSLGQPNTEAFF. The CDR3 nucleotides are TGCGCCAGCAGCTTGGGACAACCGAACACTGAAGCTTTCTTT.

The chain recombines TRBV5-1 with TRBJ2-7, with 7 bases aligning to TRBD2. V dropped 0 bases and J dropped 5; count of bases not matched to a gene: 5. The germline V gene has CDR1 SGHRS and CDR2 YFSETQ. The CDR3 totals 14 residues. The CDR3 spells CASSLDRLADEQYF. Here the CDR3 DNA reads TGCGCCAGCAGCTTGGACCGACTAGCTGACGAGCAGTACTTC.

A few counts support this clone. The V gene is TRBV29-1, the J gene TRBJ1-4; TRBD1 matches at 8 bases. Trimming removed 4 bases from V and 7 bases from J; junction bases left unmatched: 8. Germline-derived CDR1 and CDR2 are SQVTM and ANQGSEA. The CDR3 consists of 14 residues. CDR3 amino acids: CSVATGAGVEKLFF. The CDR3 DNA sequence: TGCAGCGTTGCGACAGGGGCGGGGGTTGAAAAACTGTTTTTT.

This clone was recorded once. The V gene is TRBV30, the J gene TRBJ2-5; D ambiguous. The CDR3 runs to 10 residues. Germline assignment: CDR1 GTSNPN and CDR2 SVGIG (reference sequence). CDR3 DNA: TGTGCTGGAATCGGGGAGACCCAGTACTTC. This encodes CAGIGETQYF.

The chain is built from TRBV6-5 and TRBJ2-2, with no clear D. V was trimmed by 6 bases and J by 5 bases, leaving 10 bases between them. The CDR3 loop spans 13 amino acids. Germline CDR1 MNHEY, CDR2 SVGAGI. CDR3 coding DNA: TGTGCCAGCAGCCCAATGGTGACCGGGGAGCTGTTTTTT. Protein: CASSPMVTGELFF.

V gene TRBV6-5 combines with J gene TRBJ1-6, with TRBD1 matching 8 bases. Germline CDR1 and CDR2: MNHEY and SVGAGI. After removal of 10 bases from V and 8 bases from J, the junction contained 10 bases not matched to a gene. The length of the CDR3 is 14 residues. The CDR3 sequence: CAIQRAGGHSPLHF. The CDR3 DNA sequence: TGTGCCATCCAACGGGCAGGGGGCCATTCACCCCTCCACTTT.

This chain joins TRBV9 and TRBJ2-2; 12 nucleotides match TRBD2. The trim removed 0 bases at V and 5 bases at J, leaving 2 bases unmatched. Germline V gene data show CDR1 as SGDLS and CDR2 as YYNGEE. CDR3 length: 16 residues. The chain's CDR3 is CASSVALAGGTGELFF. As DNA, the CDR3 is TGTGCCAGCAGCGTAGCACTAGCGGGGGGTACCGGGGAGCTGTTTTTT. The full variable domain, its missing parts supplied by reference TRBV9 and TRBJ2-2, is DSGVTQTPKHLITATGQRVTLRCSPRSGDLSVYWYQQSLDQGLQFLIQYYNGEERAKGNILERFSAQQFPDLHSELNLSSLELGDSALYFCASSVALAGGTGELFFGEGSRLTVL.

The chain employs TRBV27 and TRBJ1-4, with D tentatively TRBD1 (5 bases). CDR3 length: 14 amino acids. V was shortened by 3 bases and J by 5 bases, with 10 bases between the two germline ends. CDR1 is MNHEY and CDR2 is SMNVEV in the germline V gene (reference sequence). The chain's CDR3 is CASSLVGRNEKLFF. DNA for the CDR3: TGTGCCAGCAGTTTGGTGGGACGGAATGAAAAACTGTTTTTT.

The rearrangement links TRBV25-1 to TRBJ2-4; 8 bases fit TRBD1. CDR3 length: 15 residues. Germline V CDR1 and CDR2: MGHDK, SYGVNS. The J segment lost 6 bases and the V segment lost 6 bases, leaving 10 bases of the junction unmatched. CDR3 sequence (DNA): TGTGCCAGCAGAGGCTCAGGGGGCACGGGAAACATTCAGTACTTC. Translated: CASRGSGGTGNIQYF.